Following are 3 T cell receptor beta chains from one sample sequenced in a study of blood T cell repertoires in COVID-19. Libraries were prepared by immunoSEQ multiplex PCR; TCRdb keeps only in-frame clonotypes and omits some of them. The data contain about 55,000 clones, more than 75% of them singletons. The source material was peripheral blood. These receptors were obtained from a woman older than 75 with acute or convalescent COVID-19.

The gene calls are TRBV19 and TRBJ1-2, with D perhaps matching TRBD1 (6 bases). The CDR3 is 15 amino acids. The ends were cut back, 3 bases at V and 1 base at J, with 12 bases in the middle. Germline V gene sequence: CDR1 LNHDA, CDR2 SQIVND (reference sequence). In DNA, the CDR3 is TGTGCCAGTAGTATCCAACAGGGCGTTAACTATGGCTACACCTTC. This codes for CASSIQQGVNYGYTF.

The chain's CDR3 is CASSFTSGRRNEQFF. In DNA, the CDR3 is TGTGCCAGCAGCTTCACTAGCGGGAGGCGCAATGAGCAGTTCTTC. The V call is TRBV11-2, the J call TRBJ2-1, with 12 bases lining up with TRBD2. There are 15 residues in the CDR3. Germline CDR1 SGHAT, CDR2 FQNNGV. The ends lost 3 bases at V and 6 bases at J; junction bases unmatched: 3.

The chain couples TRBV14 to TRBJ1-4; unclear D gene. V lost 1 base and J 6 bases, leaving 15 bases between the germline ends. Germline values: CDR1 SGHDN, CDR2 FVKESK. This CDR3 is built from 16 residues. CDR3 bases: TGTGCCAGCAGCCAAGTAGGACGGGGAACAGATGAAAAACTGTTTTTT. The encoded protein is CASSQVGRGTDEKLFF.